What follows are 16 T cell receptor beta chains derived from one specimen sequenced in a study of cytomegalovirus exposure and HLA in healthy donors. With 60 Vbeta and 13 Jbeta primers, the PCR was carried out. Measured with immunoSEQ multiplex PCR; TCRdb has only the in-frame clones, and not every one. The sample lists roughly 120,000 clones; more than 65% were seen once. Sequencing was done on a sample of PBMCs. These receptors came from a man aged 25-40 years in good health and CMV-seropositive.

The chain couples TRBV10-3 to TRBJ2-7, with TRBD1 matching 7 bases. The CDR3 contains 13 residues. Germline V CDR1 and CDR2: ENHRY, SYGVKD. V shed 10 bases and J 1 base; nucleotides not matched to a gene: 7. CDR3 in DNA: TGTGCCACCTCTACAGGGGCTTCCTACGAGCAGTACTTC. Its protein product is CATSTGASYEQYF.

V and J are TRBV2 and TRBJ2-3; 9 bases match TRBD2. V was pared by 7 bases and J by 5 bases, with 10 bases of the junction left unmatched. CDR1 is SNHLY and CDR2 is FYNNEI in the germline V gene. This CDR3 region has 15 residues. Here the CDR3 reads CASIYSGGTGDTQYF. CDR3 nucleotide sequence: TGTGCCAGCATCTATAGCGGGGGAACAGGAGATACGCAGTATTTT.

The chain couples TRBV11-2 to TRBJ2-7; TRBD1 is a possible D gene (5 bases). The germline CDR1 and CDR2 sequences are SGHAT and FQNNGV. Trimming stripped 2 bases from V and 0 bases from J, with 11 bases between. The CDR3 spans 15 residues. The CDR3 sequence: CASSLTQESSYEQYF. CDR3 nucleotides: TGTGCCAGCAGCTTAACACAGGAAAGCTCCTACGAGCAGTACTTC. The full variable domain, with the rest looked up from reference TRBV11-2 and TRBJ2-7, is EAGVAQSPRYKIIEKRQSVAFWCNPISGHATLYWYQQILGQGPKLLIQFQNNGVVDDSQLPKDRFSAERLKGVDSTLKIQPAKLEDSAVYLCASSLTQESSYEQYFGPGTRLTVT.

The chain couples TRBV5-8 to TRBJ2-5, with TRBD1 matching over 7 bases. The CDR3 contains 14 residues. In germline, CDR1 is SGHTS, CDR2 YDEGEE. Trimming at V came to 0 bases and at J to 5 bases, leaving 4 bases not matched to a gene. CDR3 DNA sequence: TGTGCCAGCAGCTTGGGACAGGGCTTTGAGACCCAGTACTTC. Its protein is CASSLGQGFETQYF.

The chain carries TRBV11-2 and TRBJ2-7, with 14 bases matching TRBD2. CDR1 and CDR2 from the germline V gene are SGHAT and FQNNGV. This CDR3 has 16 residues. J lost 12 bases, V lost 4 bases, and 14 bases had no gene match. The CDR3, as DNA: TGTGCCAGCAGCTCCTTAAAGGGACTAGCGGGGGAAGGAAGGTACTTC. This encodes CASSSLKGLAGEGRYF. The whole variable domain, remainder taken from reference TRBV11-2 and TRBJ2-7, is EAGVAQSPRYKIIEKRQSVAFWCNPISGHATLYWYQQILGQGPKLLIQFQNNGVVDDSQLPKDRFSAERLKGVDSTLKIQPAKLEDSAVYLCASSSLKGLAGEGRYFGPGTRLTVT.

This clone was observed once. The genes are TRBV19 and TRBJ1-1; 8 bases are shared with TRBD1. Germline V lookup: CDR1 LNHDA, CDR2 SQIVND (reference sequence). This CDR3 has 15 amino acids. V trimming: 6 bases; J trimming: 4 bases; junction bases outside the gene matches: 10. The CDR3 spells CASRLTGGSITEAFF. The CDR3 DNA sequence: TGTGCCAGTAGACTAACAGGGGGAAGTATCACTGAAGCTTTCTTT. The whole variable domain, filled in from reference TRBV19 and TRBJ1-1, reads DGGITQSPKYLFRKEGQNVTLSCEQNLNHDAMYWYRQDPGQGLRLIYYSQIVNDFQKGDIAEGYSVSREKKESFPLTVTSAQKNPTAFYLCASRLTGGSITEAFFGQGTRLTVV.

The V gene is TRBV30, the J gene TRBJ2-3; D perhaps matches TRBD2 (5 bases). Germline lookup yields CDR1 GTSNPN and CDR2 SVGIG (reference sequence). The CDR3 extends over 14 amino acids. Between the trimmed V and J ends, which lost 5 bases and 3 bases, there was a span of 15 bases. The CDR3 protein is CAWSIGIATDTQYF. The CDR3 DNA is TGTGCCTGGTCCATCGGGATAGCGACAGATACGCAGTATTTT.

The sample holds one count of this clone. The chain uses TRBV4-3 and TRBJ1-4, with D hard to call. The V and J ends lost 0 bases and 0 bases respectively, with 11 bases between them. Germline lookup yields CDR1 LGHNA and CDR2 YSLEER. The CDR3 extends over 17 amino acids. CDR3 residues: CASSQDLTTTTNEKLFF. CDR3 nucleotide sequence: TGCGCCAGCAGCCAAGATCTGACGACTACAACTAATGAAAAACTGTTTTTT.

The chain has TRBV2 and TRBJ2-1, with TRBD1 identical over 11 bases. Germline V gives CDR1 SNHLY, CDR2 FYNNEI. CDR3 length: 14 amino acids. The trim removed 4 bases at V and 8 bases at J, leaving 4 bases unmatched. The CDR3 DNA follows: TGTGCCAGCAGTGGCCGGACAGGGGGCGATGAGCAGTTCTTC. Amino acid sequence: CASSGRTGGDEQFF.

J is TRBJ2-1 and V is TRBV5-1; 13 bases agree with TRBD2. Germline CDR1 SGHRS, CDR2 YFSETQ. This CDR3 is 18 amino acids long. The J segment lost 8 bases and the V segment lost 2 bases, leaving 13 bases of the junction unmatched. CDR3 DNA: TGCGCCAGCAGCTTTGGACTAGCGGGGGACCTCCACCGGGATGAGCAGTTCTTC. Its protein is CASSFGLAGDLHRDEQFF.

CDR3 coding DNA: TGCGCCAGCAGCCAAGAGGGCAGCCACAATGAGCAGTTCTTC. Amino acid sequence: CASSQEGSHNEQFF. The chain has TRBV4-1 and TRBJ2-1, with no clear D. The V gene's germline CDR1 is MGHRA and CDR2 YSYEKL. The CDR3 spans 14 residues. Between the trimmed V and J ends, which lost 0 bases and 5 bases, there was a span of 8 bases.

The chain recombines TRBV7-9 with TRBJ1-2, with no clear D. The length of the CDR3 is 16 residues. V lost 5 bases, J lost 8 bases, and 24 bases lay in between. Germline V gene lookup returns CDR1 SEHNR and CDR2 FQNEAQ (reference sequence). CDR3 bases: TGTGCCAGCAGCCCGCCCGGGATCTATAGCCTGGGCGGCTACACCTTC. It translates to CASSPPGIYSLGGYTF.

The rearrangement uses TRBV29-1 and TRBJ2-1; TRBD1 matches at 11 bases. The V and J ends lost 7 bases and 1 base, in that order; junction bases with no gene match: 6. The CDR3 is made up of 15 amino acids. CDR1 and CDR2 (germline): SQVTM, ANQGSEA. CDR3 in amino acids: CSAAGQGESYNEQFF. The CDR3 DNA is TGCAGCGCTGCGGGACAGGGGGAATCCTACAATGAGCAGTTCTTC.

This clone was seen more than once but under ten times. V and J are TRBV2 and TRBJ1-2; TRBD1 aligns across 7 bases. CDR1 and CDR2 (germline): SNHLY, FYNNEI. With V trimmed by 11 bases and J by 1 base, 7 bases remained unmatched. This CDR3 spans 13 amino acids. CDR3 protein: CAGGQDLNYGYTF. CDR3 nucleotide sequence: TGTGCCGGCGGACAGGACCTTAACTATGGCTACACCTTC.

V and J are TRBV4-2 and TRBJ2-7, with a weak D call TRBD2 (6 bases). The CDR3 spans 14 residues. V was clipped by 4 bases and J by 0 bases, with 10 bases between them. Germline loops: CDR1 LGHNA, CDR2 YNFKEQ. The CDR3 bases are TGTGCCAGCAGCCCTGGGGGGAGCTCCTACGAGCAGTACTTC. Its translation is CASSPGGSSYEQYF.

The genes are TRBV2 and TRBJ2-1, with 8 nucleotides matching TRBD1. Germline lookup yields CDR1 SNHLY and CDR2 FYNNEI. J was trimmed by 4 bases and V by 10 bases; bases with no gene match: 6. The CDR3 is 13 amino acids. The CDR3 loop reads CATDQGAYNEQFF. CDR3 sequence (DNA): TGTGCCACCGACCAGGGGGCGTACAATGAGCAGTTCTTC.